A selection of T cell receptor beta chains follows, all from one sample in a study of radiotherapy plus CTLA-4 blockade in lung cancer. Data came from immunoSEQ multiplex PCR; TCRdb stores just in-frame clones and leaves some out. The repertoire includes 80,000 or so clones, around 76% of them detected once, and 3% to 5% sits in the top ten. Sample: peripheral blood, taken from a patient treated with radiotherapy plus ipilimumab. The source of these receptors is a human donor with non-small cell lung cancer who had a partial response to radiotherapy plus ipilimumab. Some clones in this sample may be carry-over from other donors' samples. Both conserved end residues are part of each CDR3. The order of the fields is J gene, clone size, D gene, V gene, CDR3 DNA, CDR3 protein. The D gene is left open where the match is weak. Only some rows state a clone size, as once, few, many or a class for expanded clones.

j_call: TRBJ2-5; clone_size: NA; d_call: TRBD2; v_call: TRBV7-2; cdr3_nt: TGTGCCAGCAGCAAAAAGCGGGGGGGCCCAGAGACCCAGTACTTC; cdr3_aa: CASSKKRGGPETQYF
j_call: TRBJ2-1; clone_size: NA; d_call: TRBD2; v_call: TRBV5-6; cdr3_nt: TGTGCCAGCAGCTTGGGCACGGGGGGGTGGTACAATGAGCAGTTCTTC; cdr3_aa: CASSLGTGGWYNEQFF
j_call: TRBJ2-3; clone_size: NA; d_call: TRBD2; v_call: TRBV2; cdr3_nt: TGTGCCAGCAGCAGCGGGGGGGCCGGAGATACGCAGTATTTT; cdr3_aa: CASSSGGAGDTQYF
j_call: TRBJ2-5; clone_size: NA; d_call: TRBD1; v_call: TRBV7-9; cdr3_nt: TGTGCCAGCAGCTTAGCCCAGGGGGCTGGTCGCGACCAAGAGACCCAGTACTTC; cdr3_aa: CASSLAQGAGRDQETQYF
j_call: TRBJ2-1; clone_size: once; d_call: NA; v_call: TRBV13; cdr3_nt: TGTGCCAGCAGCTTAGGCAGCCGGGGATACAATGAGCAGTTCTTC; cdr3_aa: CASSLGSRGYNEQFF
j_call: TRBJ2-1; clone_size: NA; d_call: NA; v_call: TRBV7-3; cdr3_nt: TGTGCCAGCAGCTCCCAGGGGGGCTCCTACAATGAGCAGTTCTTC; cdr3_aa: CASSSQGGSYNEQFF
j_call: TRBJ2-7; clone_size: NA; d_call: TRBD2; v_call: TRBV6-5; cdr3_nt: TGTGCCAGCAGCCCCCCCACTAGCGGGGTTTACGAGCAGTACTTC; cdr3_aa: CASSPPTSGVYEQYF
j_call: TRBJ2-3; clone_size: NA; d_call: TRBD1; v_call: TRBV29-1; cdr3_nt: TGCAGCGTGAGGGACAGTTTGATCCTCACAGATACGCAGTATTTT; cdr3_aa: CSVRDSLILTDTQYF
j_call: TRBJ2-3; clone_size: NA; d_call: TRBD2; v_call: TRBV5-5; cdr3_nt: TGTGCCAGCAGCTTGAGCGCGGGAGTAGCAGATACGCAGTATTTT; cdr3_aa: CASSLSAGVADTQYF
j_call: TRBJ1-1; clone_size: NA; d_call: NA; v_call: TRBV28; cdr3_nt: TGTGCCAGCAGTGAAGAAGGGGGGGAGAACACTGAAGCTTTCTTT; cdr3_aa: CASSEEGGENTEAFF
j_call: TRBJ2-5; clone_size: once; d_call: NA; v_call: TRBV19; cdr3_nt: TGTGCCAGTAGTAACGGGGGTGGTCAAGAGACCCAGTACTTC; cdr3_aa: CASSNGGGQETQYF
j_call: TRBJ1-2; clone_size: NA; d_call: TRBD1; v_call: TRBV29-1; cdr3_nt: TGCAGCGTCGCGACAGGGGGGAACTATGGCTACACCTTC; cdr3_aa: CSVATGGNYGYTF
j_call: TRBJ2-3; clone_size: NA; d_call: TRBD1; v_call: TRBV11-3; cdr3_nt: TGTGCCAGCAGCCAAAGGGGGCGGTTACTTCAGTATTTT; cdr3_aa: CASSQRGRLLQYF
j_call: TRBJ2-5; clone_size: NA; d_call: TRBD2; v_call: TRBV29-1; cdr3_nt: TGCAGCGGCGAGGGGGGACTAGCGGAAGAGACCCAGTACTTC; cdr3_aa: CSGEGGLAEETQYF
j_call: TRBJ2-5; clone_size: NA; d_call: TRBD1; v_call: TRBV15; cdr3_nt: TGTGCCACCGCGTCAGACAGGGGGCTCTTTGAGACCCAGTACTTC; cdr3_aa: CATASDRGLFETQYF
j_call: TRBJ2-2; clone_size: NA; d_call: NA; v_call: TRBV11-1; cdr3_nt: TGTGCCAGCAGCTGGCAGATGAACACCGGGGAGCTGTTTTTT; cdr3_aa: CASSWQMNTGELFF
j_call: TRBJ2-5; clone_size: NA; d_call: TRBD1; v_call: TRBV7-9; cdr3_nt: TGTGCCAGCAGCCCGCAGGGGGCTATAGAGACCCAGTACTTC; cdr3_aa: CASSPQGAIETQYF
j_call: TRBJ2-1; clone_size: NA; d_call: NA; v_call: TRBV2; cdr3_nt: TGTGCCAGCAGCTCCGGGGTCGGAGTGTACAATGAGCAGTTCTTC; cdr3_aa: CASSSGVGVYNEQFF
j_call: TRBJ1-3; clone_size: NA; d_call: NA; v_call: TRBV19; cdr3_nt: TGTGCCAGTAGAGACTCCCGGAACACCATATATTTT; cdr3_aa: CASRDSRNTIYF
j_call: TRBJ1-1; clone_size: few; d_call: NA; v_call: TRBV4-1; cdr3_nt: TGCGCCAGCAGCCTCGGAGAGCAGTCTGAAGCTTTCTTT; cdr3_aa: CASSLGEQSEAFF
j_call: TRBJ1-1; clone_size: NA; d_call: NA; v_call: TRBV4-1; cdr3_nt: TGCGCCAGCAGCCAAGATTCAGGGAATGAAGCTTTCTTT; cdr3_aa: CASSQDSGNEAFF
j_call: TRBJ2-3; clone_size: NA; d_call: TRBD1; v_call: TRBV7-9; cdr3_nt: TGTGCCAGCTTGGACAGGGGTGTCTCAGATACGCAGTATTTT; cdr3_aa: CASLDRGVSDTQYF
j_call: TRBJ2-7; clone_size: few; d_call: NA; v_call: TRBV28; cdr3_nt: TGTGCCAGCAGTTTATCCGGGAAATACGAGCAGTACTTC; cdr3_aa: CASSLSGKYEQYF
j_call: TRBJ2-7; clone_size: NA; d_call: TRBD1; v_call: TRBV4-2; cdr3_nt: TGTGCCAGCAGCCAGCCTTCTGGACAGGGCCCCTACGAGCAGTACTTC; cdr3_aa: CASSQPSGQGPYEQYF
j_call: TRBJ1-2; clone_size: NA; d_call: NA; v_call: TRBV30; cdr3_nt: TGTGCCTGGAGCTGGGCTGGTAGTGGCTACACCTTC; cdr3_aa: CAWSWAGSGYTF
j_call: TRBJ1-1; clone_size: once; d_call: NA; v_call: TRBV5-1; cdr3_nt: TGCGCCAGCAGCTCCCAGTCCCCCGAGAACACTGAAGCTTTCTTT; cdr3_aa: CASSSQSPENTEAFF
j_call: TRBJ1-3; clone_size: NA; d_call: NA; v_call: TRBV5-1; cdr3_nt: TGCGCCAGCAGCTTGGATATGACACGTTCGGGAAACACCATATATTTT; cdr3_aa: CASSLDMTRSGNTIYF
j_call: TRBJ2-7; clone_size: NA; d_call: NA; v_call: TRBV6-5; cdr3_nt: TGTGCCAGCAGTAAATACATGATTGGTCTCTACGAGCAGTACTTC; cdr3_aa: CASSKYMIGLYEQYF
j_call: TRBJ2-1; clone_size: NA; d_call: NA; v_call: TRBV5-5; cdr3_nt: TGTGCCAGCAGCCCTTTGGACAGCTCCTACAATGAGCAGTTCTTC; cdr3_aa: CASSPLDSSYNEQFF
j_call: TRBJ2-7; clone_size: few; d_call: NA; v_call: TRBV7-6; cdr3_nt: TGTGCCAGCAGCTTAGCCTCGGACAGATACTACGAGCAGTACTTC; cdr3_aa: CASSLASDRYYEQYF
j_call: TRBJ2-7; clone_size: NA; d_call: TRBD1; v_call: TRBV13; cdr3_nt: TGTGCCAGCGGTTCCGGGACAGGGTGGAACGAGCAGTACTTC; cdr3_aa: CASGSGTGWNEQYF
j_call: TRBJ1-1; clone_size: few; d_call: TRBD1; v_call: TRBV7-7; cdr3_nt: TGTGCCAGCAGCTTACCCCGGACAGGGGGGCACACTGAAGCTTTCTTT; cdr3_aa: CASSLPRTGGHTEAFF